This TCR beta chain emerged from a study of shared clonotypes between healthy human individuals. Overall study: A couple of women and a few men aged 18 to 49 made up the donors. Study observations and caveats: A generally larger estimated richness was seen in naive subsets than in memory subsets. Sequencing of the sorted subsets was shown by rarefaction to be incomplete despite large depth.

Sequencing was performed with immunoSEQ multiplex PCR; in TCRdb, only in-frame clones are kept and a portion is missing. Of about 960,000 clones listed, approximately 80% are singletons. The CDR3 length is 15 residues. Germline V gene lookup returns CDR1 MNHEY and CDR2 SMNVEV (reference sequence). With 7 bases clipped from V and 2 bases from J, the junction kept 5 bases outside the gene matches. Comments on this clone: The antigen is undetermined.

The chain is built from TRBV27 and TRBJ2-6; 7 bases fit TRBD1. The sequenced material came from memory CD4+ T cells sorted from blood. As to subset: CD45RA-negative fraction. The receptor was isolated from a man aged 18 to 29 in good health. CDR3 sequence (DNA): TGTGCCAGCACTACCGGGACAGCTGGGGCCAACGTCCTGACTTTC. This codes for CASTTGTAGANVLTF.